The 12 T cell receptor beta chains given below trace back to one sample, sequenced in a study of shared clonotypes between healthy human individuals. Some clones are missing from TCRdb's copy, which holds only in-frame ones; the method was immunoSEQ multiplex PCR. The sample shows about 1 million clones, roughly 70% of them seen only once. The sequenced material came from memory CD4+ T cells sorted from blood. Indicated subset: CD45RA-negative fraction. Receptors originate from a man between 18 and 35 years old in good health.

This CDR3 reads CASIPGGGTEAFF. As DNA, the CDR3 is TGTGCCAGCATCCCCGGCGGAGGGACTGAAGCTTTCTTT. V gene TRBV6-5 combines with J gene TRBJ1-1, with D uncertain. V was cut by 7 bases and J by 5 bases, with 14 bases left in between. The CDR3 is made up of 13 amino acids. The germline CDR1 and CDR2 sequences are MNHEY and SVGAGI.

As regards this clone: At the DNA level, this CDR3 is encoded by other sequences in the same sample as well. V usage is TRBV28 and J usage is TRBJ1-5; a weak D match, TRBD1 (5 bases). The V and J ends lost 8 bases and 4 bases respectively, with 9 bases between them. This CDR3 region has 12 residues. Germline V gene sequence: CDR1 MDHEN, CDR2 SYDVKM. DNA of the CDR3: TGTGCCAGCCTGGGGGGAAATCAGCCCCAGCATTTT. Translating it yields CASLGGNQPQHF.

In this sample, this clone turned up once. This chain connects TRBV15 to TRBJ2-3; TRBD2 is a possible D gene (7 bases). This CDR3 has 15 amino acids. Trimming took 1 base from V and 4 from J, leaving 12 bases between them. CDR1 LNHNV and CDR2 YYDKDF come from the germline V gene (reference sequence). DNA of the CDR3: TGTGCCACCAGCAGAGCGCGGGGGCTCGCAGATACGCAGTATTTT. Translated, it gives CATSRARGLADTQYF.

V usage is TRBV11-1 and J usage is TRBJ2-3; TRBD1 or TRBD2 may be the D gene (5 bases each). The germline gives CDR1 SGHAT, CDR2 FQDESV (reference sequence). V gave up 5 bases and J gave up 0 bases, with 12 bases separating them. The CDR3 extends over 15 amino acids. The CDR3 loop reads CASSHEGSSTDTQYF. CDR3 in DNA: TGTGCCAGCAGCCACGAGGGGTCTAGCACAGATACGCAGTATTTT.

The rearrangement uses TRBV12-5 and TRBJ2-7; 12 bases are a match to TRBD2. This CDR3 is built from 17 residues. The germline gives CDR1 LGHNT, CDR2 FRNRAP. The J segment lost 0 bases and the V segment lost 5 bases, leaving 8 bases of the junction unmatched. The CDR3 DNA is TGTGCTAGTGGTCTTGGGACTAGCGGGCTCAGCTCCTACGAGCAGTACTTC. Amino acids: CASGLGTSGLSSYEQYF.

This chain links TRBV4-1 with TRBJ2-3; 8 bases align to TRBD2. V shed 4 bases and J 0 bases; nucleotides not matched to a gene: 3. CDR3 length equals 15 residues. Looked up from germline, CDR1 is MGHRA and CDR2 is YSYEKL. The DNA of the CDR3 is TGCGCCAGCAGCCCGCGGGGGGCCAGCACAGATACGCAGTATTTT. Translation: CASSPRGASTDTQYF.

The chain has TRBV11-2 and TRBJ2-5; TRBD2 agrees at 9 bases. The germline V gene encodes CDR1 SGHAT and CDR2 FQNNGV. The CDR3 contains 17 residues. V gave up 5 bases and J gave up 2 bases; unmatched junction bases: 12. CDR3: CASSPGALAGKQETQYF. The CDR3 DNA follows: TGTGCCAGCAGCCCGGGGGCCCTAGCGGGGAAACAAGAGACCCAGTACTTC.

The chain has TRBV7-9 and TRBJ1-6; TRBD1 matches at 11 bases. Trimming took 4 bases from V and 7 from J; bases not matched to a gene: 3. Germline V lookup: CDR1 SEHNR, CDR2 FQNEAQ (reference sequence). This CDR3 contains 15 residues. CDR3 bases: TGTGCCAGCAGCTCCGGGACAGGGGGAAATTCACCCCTCCACTTT. Its protein product is CASSSGTGGNSPLHF.

The chain employs TRBV7-2 and TRBJ1-4, with D possibly being TRBD1 (5 bases). CDR1 is SGHTA and CDR2 is FQGNSA in the germline V gene. The length of the CDR3 is 13 residues. The V gene lost 5 bases and the J gene lost 4 bases, with 8 bases spanning the gap. In DNA form, the CDR3 reads TGTGCCAGCAGCCGACAGTATAATGAAAAACTGTTTTTT. Its translation is CASSRQYNEKLFF.

The chain carries TRBV11-3 and TRBJ2-7, with D perhaps matching TRBD1 (5 bases). Germline lookup yields CDR1 SGHNT and CDR2 YENEEA. The CDR3 runs 14 residues. With 6 bases removed from V and 5 bases from J, the gap between germline ends came to 17 bases. The CDR3 here is CASRNTGRQDEQYF. In DNA form, the CDR3 reads TGTGCCAGCAGAAATACAGGTAGACAAGACGAGCAGTACTTC.

This chain uses TRBV6-5 with TRBJ1-2, with 8 bases matching TRBD1. V trimming: 5 bases; J trimming: 4 bases; junction bases outside the gene matches: 3. This CDR3 has 13 residues. Germline CDR1 and CDR2: MNHEY and SVGAGI. The CDR3 DNA reads as TGTGCCAGCAGTGCCGGACAGGGCTATGGCTACACCTTC. Translation: CASSAGQGYGYTF.

This chain connects TRBV27 to TRBJ1-6, with 7 bases fitting TRBD1. This CDR3 has 12 amino acids. The ends lost 3 bases at V and 15 bases at J; junction bases unmatched: 5. Germline assignment: CDR1 MNHEY and CDR2 SMNVEV (reference sequence). The CDR3, as DNA: TGTGCCAGCAGTTTTCACCAGGGGGACCTCCACTTT. Protein product: CASSFHQGDLHF.